The 9 T cell receptor beta chains in this list originate from one sample, sequenced in a study of shared clonotypes between healthy human individuals. The repertoire was sequenced with immunoSEQ multiplex PCR; TCRdb's copy has only in-frame clones and lacks some. The table records 550,000 to 800,000 clones, roughly 70% of them present only once. Material for sequencing was memory CD4+ T cells sorted from blood. Subset of the sample: CD45RA-negative fraction. These TCRs come from a woman aged 25-40 years in good health.

This clone showed up many times. The sample has other DNA sequences that encode this CDR3 too. The chain recombines TRBV4-1 with TRBJ2-5; D perhaps matches TRBD2 (5 bases). The CDR3 has 15 residues. Germline V lookup: CDR1 MGHRA, CDR2 YSYEKL. Trimming removed 3 bases from V and 4 bases from J, with 15 bases in between. The CDR3 region is CASSQGPGGAETQYF. DNA of the CDR3: TGCGCCAGCAGCCAGGGCCCCGGAGGTGCAGAGACCCAGTACTTC.

CDR3 residues: CASSGISGTSYEQYF. CDR3 nucleotides: TGTGCCAGCAGTGGAATTAGCGGGACCTCCTACGAGCAGTACTTC. The gene calls are TRBV2 and TRBJ2-7, with TRBD2 matching 8 bases. Per germline, CDR1 SNHLY and CDR2 FYNNEI. This CDR3 is 15 amino acids long. Losses at the gene ends were 4 bases for V and 0 bases for J; bases not matched to a gene: 5.

With respect to this clone: This CDR3 is also generated by other DNA sequences in the sample. The chain's CDR3 is CASSPGTAGNEQFF. As DNA, the CDR3 is TGCGCCAGCAGCCCCGGGACAGCTGGCAATGAGCAGTTCTTC. The genes are TRBV5-1 and TRBJ2-1; 7 nucleotides line up with TRBD1. Unmatched junction bases numbered 7, after V lost 4 bases and J lost 6 bases. Germline CDR1 reads SGHRS; CDR2 reads YFSETQ. The CDR3 has 14 amino acids.

This chain connects TRBV28 to TRBJ2-1; the D gene is possibly TRBD1 (5 bases). This CDR3 spans 14 amino acids. Trimming cost V 2 bases and J 5 bases, with 10 bases left between them. CDR1 and CDR2 (germline): MDHEN, SYDVKM. The CDR3: CASSLGGRDNEQFF. The DNA of the CDR3 is TGTGCCAGCAGTTTAGGTGGCAGGGACAATGAGCAGTTCTTC.

V is TRBV5-1 and J is TRBJ1-1, with TRBD1 identical over 7 bases. The CDR3 runs 13 residues. Germline-derived CDR1 and CDR2 are SGHRS and YFSETQ. Losses at the gene ends were 4 bases for V and 4 bases for J; bases not matched to a gene: 4. The CDR3 loop reads CASSTTGFTEAFF. CDR3 DNA sequence: TGCGCCAGCAGCACGACAGGGTTCACTGAAGCTTTCTTT. Full variable domain (rest looked up from reference TRBV5-1 and TRBJ1-1): KAGVTQTPRYLIKTRGQQVTLSCSPISGHRSVSWYQQTPGQGLQFLFEYFSETQRNKGNFPGRFSGRQFSNSRSEMNVSTLELGDSALYLCASSTTGFTEAFFGQGTRLTVV.

In this sample, this clone turned up a few times. The V call is TRBV15, the J call TRBJ2-6; possibly TRBD2 for D (5 bases). CDR3 length: 17 amino acids. Germline CDR1 LNHNV, CDR2 YYDKDF (reference sequence). The ends were cut back, 3 bases at V and 4 bases at J, with 16 bases in the middle. This chain's CDR3 is CATSRRTDWVGANVLTF. CDR3 nucleotides: TGTGCCACCAGCAGGAGGACGGACTGGGTCGGGGCCAACGTCCTGACTTTC.

The chain joins TRBV6-5 to TRBJ1-1; D is unresolved. Germline V gives CDR1 MNHEY, CDR2 SVGAGI. Trimming pared 10 bases from V and 1 base from J, leaving 7 bases between. The length of the CDR3 is 11 residues. The CDR3: CANKENTEAFF. CDR3 bases: TGTGCCAACAAGGAGAACACTGAAGCTTTCTTT.

This clone was detected only a few times. This chain joins TRBV4-1 and TRBJ2-3; no firm D call. The CDR3 runs 11 residues. Trimming took 3 bases from V and 9 from J, leaving 7 bases between them. CDR1 is MGHRA, CDR2 YSYEKL, per germline. The CDR3 nucleotides read TGCGCCAGCAGCCATGTAGAAACGCAGTATTTT. Translation gives CASSHVETQYF.

This clone was seen a few times. This chain links TRBV18 with TRBJ2-7; D perhaps matches TRBD1 (6 bases). Per germline, CDR1 KGHSH and CDR2 LQKENI. This CDR3 comprises 14 residues. Trimming left V 3 bases short and J 3 bases short, with 12 bases between. The DNA of the CDR3 is TGTGCCAGCTCACCTCTAAGGGACAACTACGAGCAGTACTTC. Translated, it gives CASSPLRDNYEQYF.